This TCR beta chain was identified in a study of identical twins (dated by TCRdb to 2016 to 2017). Notes on the research overall: To test whether fetal clonotypes persist, the study used deep sequencing on TCR alpha and beta repertoires from monozygotic twins, unrelated adults of various ages, and cord blood. Replicate twin experiments were performed at different times using different library preparation protocols to rule out contamination.

Receptors were amplified or captured by 5' RACE. Sequencing was performed on an Illumina HiSeq 2000. A universal primer binding site was added through template switching, and the final cDNA carried a unique molecular identifier so that TCR cDNA molecules could be counted accurately. Specific primers in the conserved constant-segment region were used to synthesize first-strand cDNA for TCR alpha and beta chains. To control for contamination, each cDNA library was double barcoded with a SMART-Mk sample barcode plus Illumina barcodes. TruSeq adapter sequences along with Illumina sample barcodes were introduced in two successive PCR steps. The Illumina HiSeq platform was used with custom primers to sequence TCR alpha and beta cDNA libraries. Per the authors' processing: Raw reads were processed with MiGEC to extract unique molecular identifiers, and MiXCR was used to determine CDR3 positions. Recombination models were inferred per individual with the repgenHMM and IGoR tools using an EM algorithm. Shared clonotypes were analyzed with the tcR package in R, and sharing was normalized by the product of cloneset sizes. Out-of-frame nonproductive sequences were analyzed to study raw recombination free of thymic and clonal selection effects. The public reads were run again by TCRdb, first through fastp at Q25 and then through MiXCR, and only productive beta chains were kept. Every distinct CDR3 protein forms one entry, paired with its most common genes and DNA. These V and J calls rely on TCRdb rather than the paper's analysis. Counted in this sample were 690,000 or so distinct CDR3 sequences; less than 10% of them appeared once. The ten most abundant clones make up around 0.95% of the sample.

From the cysteine up to the phenylalanine, the CDR3 has a length of 13 residues. Just the 39-base CDR3 DNA is kept, in frame starting at base 1. Per the germline V gene, ENHRY is the CDR1 and SYGVKD is the CDR2. Trimming costs V 0 bases and J 5 bases, and their ends lie 5 bases apart. The sample holds many counts of this clonotype. Its recognized antigen is unknown. The record has no base qualities; no much larger clone is one base away. All donors were healthy Caucasians. The twin cohort comprised three pairs of female monozygotic twins, all aged roughly 18 to 30 years. The RNA used for TCR libraries was isolated from peripheral blood mononuclear cells. General findings and caveats noted by the study authors: Out-of-frame TCR alpha sequences shared between twins showed an excess of low generation-probability sequences compared with coincidental sharing between unrelated individuals. Zero-insertion analyses could be partly confounded by invariant T cells such as MAIT and iNKT, though diverse VJ usage argued against such confounding for most clonotypes. Fewer insertions were carried by abundant cord blood beta clonotypes; a weaker similar trend was observed in young adult naive repertoires, while no such trend was observed in memory repertoires. Because the same donors could not be followed over many years, the conclusions depended on cross-sectional statistical analysis. A weaker excess of twin sharing was found in beta out-of-frame sequences because the signal-to-noise ratio was lowered by fewer shared sequences. In monozygotic twins, recombination models systematically underestimated out-of-frame TCR alpha sharing, but the models matched the sharing seen between unrelated individuals.

The sample was also reused in another study, on yellow fever vaccine responses in identical twins. As that second paper reports: According to the authors, the vaccine-induced T cell response in identical twins seemed to be partly convergent and partly specific to each individual. Focusing on identical twins, the study followed the T cell clones that responded to the vaccine, and did so with precision.

The rearranged chain carries TRBV10-3 and TRBJ2-1, with no D gene named confidently. The material sequenced was PBMCs. The TCR sequence derives from a woman under 30 in good health. The DNA sequence is as follows: TGTGCCATCAGTGAGTCGGTGGACAATGAGCAGTTCTTC. Its protein reads: CAISESVDNEQFF.